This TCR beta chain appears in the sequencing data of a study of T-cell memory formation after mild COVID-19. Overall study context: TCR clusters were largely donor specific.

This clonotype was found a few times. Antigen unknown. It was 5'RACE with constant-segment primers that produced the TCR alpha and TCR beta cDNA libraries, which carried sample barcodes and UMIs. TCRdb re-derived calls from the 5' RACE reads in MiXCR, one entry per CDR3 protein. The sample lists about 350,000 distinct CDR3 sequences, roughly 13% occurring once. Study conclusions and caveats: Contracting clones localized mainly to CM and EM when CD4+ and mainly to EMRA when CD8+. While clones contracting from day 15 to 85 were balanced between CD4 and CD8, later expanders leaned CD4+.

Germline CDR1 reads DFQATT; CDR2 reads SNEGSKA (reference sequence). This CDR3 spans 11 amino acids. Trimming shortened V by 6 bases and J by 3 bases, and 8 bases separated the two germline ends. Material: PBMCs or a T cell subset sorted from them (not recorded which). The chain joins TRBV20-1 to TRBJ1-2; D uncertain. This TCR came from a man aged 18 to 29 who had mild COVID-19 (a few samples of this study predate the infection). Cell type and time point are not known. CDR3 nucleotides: TGCAGTGCAAAGGGAGACTATGGCTACACCTTC. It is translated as CSAKGDYGYTF.